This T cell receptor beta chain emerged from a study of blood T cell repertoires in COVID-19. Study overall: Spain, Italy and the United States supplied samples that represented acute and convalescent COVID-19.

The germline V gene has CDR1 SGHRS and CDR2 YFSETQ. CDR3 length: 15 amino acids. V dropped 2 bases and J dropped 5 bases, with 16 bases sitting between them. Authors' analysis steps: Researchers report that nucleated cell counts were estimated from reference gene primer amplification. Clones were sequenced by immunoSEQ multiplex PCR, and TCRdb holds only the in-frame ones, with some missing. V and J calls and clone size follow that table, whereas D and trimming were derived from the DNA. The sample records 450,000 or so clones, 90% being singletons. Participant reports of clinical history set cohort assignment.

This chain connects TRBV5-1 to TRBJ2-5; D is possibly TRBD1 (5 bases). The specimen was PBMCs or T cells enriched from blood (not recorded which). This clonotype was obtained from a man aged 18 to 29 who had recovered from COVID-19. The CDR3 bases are TGCGCCAGCAGCTTAGTAAGGGGTCTCCGGGAGACCCAGTACTTC. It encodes CASSLVRGLRETQYF. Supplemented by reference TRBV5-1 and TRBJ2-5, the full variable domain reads KAGVTQTPRYLIKTRGQQVTLSCSPISGHRSVSWYQQTPGQGLQFLFEYFSETQRNKGNFPGRFSGRQFSNSRSEMNVSTLELGDSALYLCASSLVRGLRETQYFGPGTRLLVL.